This T cell receptor beta chain was sequenced for a study of T cell repertoires in cytomegalovirus infection. Study-level background: CMV infection together with matching HLA type was indicated by public TCR beta signatures.

Many counts were recorded for this clonotype. The antigen is not known. Study conclusions and caveats: Ex vivo, HLA-C-restricted CMV-specific TCR beta clonotypes prevailed over the rest of the response.

The V end lost 3 bases, the J end lost 3 bases, and 8 bases lay between the germline ends. The V gene's germline CDR1 is SGHTA and CDR2 FQGNSA. This CDR3 spans 13 amino acids. TCRdb processed the reads anew with MiXCR; each CDR3 protein has one entry. The data hold about 360,000 distinct CDR3 sequences, with 15% to 20% observed a single time. Sequencing was carried out using PBMCs. The chain has TRBV7-2 and TRBJ1-1; D not certain. The receptor was derived from a human donor in good health (CMV status not recorded). Some clones in this sample may be carry-over from other donors' samples. CDR3 in amino acids: CASSLGLYTEAFF. The DNA of the CDR3 is TGTGCCAGCAGCTTGGGTCTGTACACTGAAGCTTTCTTT.